The rows below give T cell receptor beta chains drawn from one sample of a study of T cell repertoires in cytomegalovirus infection. These receptors are not linked to any known antigen. In TCRdb, the reads were re-called with MiXCR into one record per CDR3 protein. The sample consists of hundreds of thousands of distinct CDR3 sequences, about 44% of them appearing once. The sample in question was cultured PBMCs, obtained from culture after CMV antigen stimulation. Receptor source: a human donor in good health (CMV status not recorded). Some clones in this sample may be carry-over from other donors' samples. CDR3s include the opening cysteine and the closing phenylalanine or tryptophan. Fields, in order: CDR3 protein, J gene, D gene, V gene. D genes are given only for firm matches.

CASSLRTAETQYF TRBJ2-5 . TRBV12-3/TRBV12-4
CASSHTRGELFF TRBJ2-2 . TRBV7-9
CASRRDSYGYTF TRBJ1-2 TRBD1 TRBV5-6
CASSLRQGAYNEQFF TRBJ2-1 TRBD1 TRBV7-2
CSARDPDRGYQETQYF TRBJ2-5 TRBD1 TRBV20-1
CASRAGAYEQYF TRBJ2-7 TRBD2 TRBV6-5
CASSPTRVAEAFF TRBJ1-1 . TRBV12-3/TRBV12-4
CASSLAMGANTEAFF TRBJ1-1 . TRBV7-8
CASSAPLAGGYNEQFF TRBJ2-1 TRBD2 TRBV7-9
CASSLNGNTDTQYF TRBJ2-3 . TRBV11-3
CASRPGAAPAYEQYF TRBJ2-7 . TRBV5-1
CASSTSFSRRETQYF TRBJ2-5 . TRBV6-1
CASSPSKAFGGDEQFF TRBJ2-1 . TRBV27
CASSFGTSGSSGADTQYF TRBJ2-3 TRBD2 TRBV7-6
CASSTSRDTGELFF TRBJ2-2 . TRBV4-3
CASSRLGLLTEAFF TRBJ1-1 . TRBV7-4
CASSLAAISPDTQYF TRBJ2-3 . TRBV5-1
CASTPGHPRDQPQHF TRBJ1-5 . TRBV19
CASSRTGGSVKLFF TRBJ1-4 TRBD1 TRBV7-6
CASSHDRQGSYSNQPLHF TRBJ1-5 TRBD1 TRBV4-1